The 16 T cell receptor beta chains below come from one sample, sequenced in a study of long-term antiretroviral therapy in people with HIV. Survey level was the resolution at which the v3.0 immunoSEQ assay ran. Profiling relied on immunoSEQ multiplex PCR, and the TCRdb table lists in-frame clones only, not all of them. The sample shows 25,000 to 35,000 clones, approximately 78% of them seen only once. The source material was unsorted PBMCs, sampled 2.9 years after starting antiretroviral therapy. The receptors were gathered from a man aged 50 to 60 with HIV.

The chain recombines TRBV7-3 with TRBJ2-7; 9 bases match TRBD1. The ends lost 3 bases at V and 6 bases at J; junction bases unmatched: 6. The CDR3 is 14 residues long. Germline V lookup: CDR1 SGHTA, CDR2 FQGTGA. The CDR3 reads CASSFTGGKGEQYF. CDR3 nucleotide sequence: TGTGCCAGCAGCTTTACAGGGGGCAAGGGCGAGCAGTACTTC.

The rearrangement links TRBV29-1 to TRBJ2-7; D not resolved. In germline, CDR1 is SQVTM, CDR2 ANQGSEA. The CDR3 is made up of 13 amino acids. Trimming shortened V by 4 bases and J by 2 bases, and 12 bases separated the two germline ends. CDR3 loop: CSVGVRFPYEQYF. The CDR3 DNA follows: TGCAGCGTTGGAGTCAGGTTCCCCTACGAGCAGTACTTC.

V and J are TRBV18 and TRBJ2-7, with D possibly TRBD1 on 6 matching bases. In germline, CDR1 is KGHSH, CDR2 LQKENI. The germline V and J ends were trimmed by 4 bases and 0 bases, with 13 bases remaining between them. The CDR3 is 15 amino acids. CDR3 bases: TGTGCCAGCTCACAACAGGGATTGGGCTCCTACGAGCAGTACTTC. Amino acid sequence: CASSQQGLGSYEQYF.

The V and J genes are TRBV4-3 and TRBJ1-2; D call uncertain. This CDR3 comprises 11 residues. Germline values: CDR1 LGHNA, CDR2 YSLEER. With 1 base removed from V and 9 bases from J, the gap between germline ends came to 6 bases. The CDR3 protein is CASSQGASYTF. In DNA form, the CDR3 reads TGCGCCAGCAGCCAAGGCGCCAGCTACACCTTC.

This chain links TRBV6-5 with TRBJ2-5; D is unclear. This CDR3 region has 13 residues. V shed 2 bases and J shed 2 bases, with 6 bases lying between them. Per the germline V gene, CDR1 is MNHEY and CDR2 is SVGAGI. The CDR3 sequence is CASSYDPQETQYF. The CDR3 DNA reads TGTGCCAGCAGTTACGACCCTCAAGAGACCCAGTACTTC.

V is TRBV9 and J is TRBJ1-2; D might be TRBD1 (6 bases). This CDR3 has 13 amino acids. Trimming left V 3 bases short and J 4 bases short, with 10 bases between. Germline V gene data show CDR1 as SGDLS and CDR2 as YYNGEE. CDR3 residues: CASSAQGSYGYTF. Here the CDR3 DNA reads TGTGCCAGCAGCGCACAGGGCTCCTATGGCTACACCTTC. Looking up the rest from reference TRBV9 and TRBJ1-2 gives the full variable domain: DSGVTQTPKHLITATGQRVTLRCSPRSGDLSVYWYQQSLDQGLQFLIQYYNGEERAKGNILERFSAQQFPDLHSELNLSSLELGDSALYFCASSAQGSYGYTFGSGTRLTVV.

This chain joins TRBV30 and TRBJ2-3; a possible D gene is TRBD2 (6 bases). Per the germline V gene, CDR1 is GTSNPN and CDR2 is SVGIG (reference sequence). CDR3 size: 13 residues. Trimming shortened V by 2 bases and J by 4 bases, and 10 bases separated the two germline ends. For the CDR3, the DNA is TGTGCCTGGAGTTCTAGCGCAGCAGATACGCAGTATTTT. Its protein product is CAWSSSAADTQYF. The whole variable domain, filled in from reference TRBV30 and TRBJ2-3, reads SQTIHQWPATLVQPVGSPLSLECTVEGTSNPNLYWYRQAAGRGLQLLFYSVGIGQISSEVPQNLSASRPQDRQFILSSKKLLLSDSGFYLCAWSSSAADTQYFGPGTRLTVL.

This chain joins TRBV19 and TRBJ1-5, with D uncertain. Germline CDR1 LNHDA, CDR2 SQIVND (reference sequence). V lost 9 bases and J lost 0, with 9 bases in between. The CDR3 is 13 amino acids. CDR3 sequence reads: CASAANSNQPQHF. CDR3 DNA sequence: TGTGCCAGCGCGGCCAATAGCAATCAGCCCCAGCATTTT. Using reference TRBV19 and TRBJ1-5 for the parts outside the CDR3, the full variable domain is DGGITQSPKYLFRKEGQNVTLSCEQNLNHDAMYWYRQDPGQGLRLIYYSQIVNDFQKGDIAEGYSVSREKKESFPLTVTSAQKNPTAFYLCASAANSNQPQHFGDGTRLSIL.

This sequence joins TRBV7-6 and TRBJ2-1, with a possible D match to TRBD1 (7 bases). The V gene's germline CDR1 is SGHVS and CDR2 FNYEAQ. V was clipped by 1 base and J by 6 bases, with 10 bases between them. The length of the CDR3 is 14 residues. CDR3 nucleotides: TGTGCCAGCAGCTTAGGACAGGGAGGCAATGAGCAGTTCTTC. Translated: CASSLGQGGNEQFF. The complete variable domain, with remaining parts taken from reference TRBV7-6 and TRBJ2-1, reads GAGVSQSPRYKVTKRGQDVALRCDPISGHVSLYWYRQALGQGPEFLTYFNYEAQQDKSGLPNDRFSAERPEGSISTLTIQRTEQRDSAMYRCASSLGQGGNEQFFGPGTRLTVL.

The chain joins TRBV7-9 to TRBJ2-3, with TRBD2 matching 7 bases. V trimming: 5 bases; J trimming: 3 bases; junction bases outside the gene matches: 2. The CDR3 is 13 residues long. Germline V gives CDR1 SEHNR, CDR2 FQNEAQ (reference sequence). The DNA for the CDR3 is TGTGCCAGCAGCCCCGGGGGGACAGATACGCAGTATTTT. Protein sequence: CASSPGGTDTQYF. The variable domain in full, with the rest retrieved from reference TRBV7-9 and TRBJ2-3, is DTGVSQNPRHKITKRGQNVTFRCDPISEHNRLYWYRQTLGQGPEFLTYFQNEAQLEKSRLLSDRFSAERPKGSFSTLEIQRTEQGDSAMYLCASSPGGTDTQYFGPGTRLTVL.

This chain joins TRBV10-2 and TRBJ1-2; D may be TRBD1 (5 bases). This CDR3 comprises 12 residues. Per the germline V gene, CDR1 is WSHSY and CDR2 is SAAADI. Between the trimmed V and J ends, which lost 7 bases and 4 bases, there was a span of 10 bases. This CDR3 is CASNQGAYGYTF. As DNA, the CDR3 is TGCGCCAGCAACCAGGGCGCCTATGGCTACACCTTC.

The chain has TRBV27 and TRBJ2-1; D is possibly TRBD1 (5 bases). In germline, CDR1 is MNHEY, CDR2 SMNVEV (reference sequence). V lost 1 base to trimming and J lost 7 bases, with 14 bases between them. The CDR3 is 15 amino acids. As DNA, the CDR3 is TGTGCCAGCAGTTTATTAGGGCAGGGAAGGAATGAGCAGTTCTTC. Protein sequence: CASSLLGQGRNEQFF.

This sequence joins TRBV27 and TRBJ1-1; D not resolved. V lost 5 bases to trimming and J lost 4 bases, with 11 bases between them. This CDR3 has 13 residues. CDR1 is MNHEY, CDR2 SMNVEV, per germline (reference sequence). In DNA, the CDR3 is TGTGCCAGCAGTCCAAGACCGGGCACTGAAGCTTTCTTT. Translation gives CASSPRPGTEAFF.

V usage is TRBV5-1 and J usage is TRBJ2-2; D assignment may be TRBD1 or TRBD2 (5 bases each). This CDR3 has 17 amino acids. With 0 bases removed from V and 7 bases from J, the gap between germline ends came to 19 bases. Looked up from germline, CDR1 is SGHRS and CDR2 is YFSETQ. The CDR3 loop reads CASSLDPGTRVSGELFF. The CDR3 coding sequence is TGCGCCAGCAGCTTGGACCCCGGGACCCGGGTGAGCGGGGAGCTGTTTTTT.

The chain couples TRBV15 to TRBJ1-6; D uncertain. With 8 bases removed from V and 0 bases from J, the gap between germline ends came to 5 bases. This CDR3 comprises 13 residues. Germline lookup yields CDR1 LNHNV and CDR2 YYDKDF (reference sequence). The CDR3, as DNA: TGTGCCACCGGAGGCTCCTATAATTCACCCCTCCACTTT. Amino acids: CATGGSYNSPLHF.

The table lists this clone with a count of one. The rearrangement joins TRBV5-1 to TRBJ2-3; 7 bases line up with TRBD2. Germline trimming cut 0 bases from V and 0 bases from J; bases unmatched to any gene: 4. There are 16 residues in the CDR3. Germline V gives CDR1 SGHRS, CDR2 YFSETQ. The CDR3 sequence: CASSLGASGSTDTQYF. DNA for the CDR3: TGCGCCAGCAGCTTGGGGGCTAGCGGAAGCACAGATACGCAGTATTTT.